A single sample gave rise to the 30 T cell receptor beta chains below, sequenced in a study of tumor-infiltrating lymphocytes in primary liver carcinoma. DNA and RNA were both co-extracted from around 20-30 mg of bulk tissue that had not been sorted. Synthesis of TCR beta cDNA was carried out from 500 ng total RNA with a constant-region primer. It was through three nested multiplex PCR rounds of slightly modified ARM-PCR that TCR beta libraries arose. PCR rounds one and two used TRBV1-TRBV30 forward primers with a C-beta reverse primer for about 11 cycles each. TCRdb re-analysed the multiplex PCR reads in MiXCR, keeping a single row per CDR3 protein. The sample holds tens of thousands of distinct CDR3 sequences, over 60% seen once. Sequenced sample: liver tumor tissue from sampling region 1. Subset reported: tumor region T1, superior pole. These receptors came from a man aged 40-49 years with primary liver carcinoma and hepatitis B virus infection.

The V gene is TRBV29-1, the J gene TRBJ2-1, with 9 bases matching TRBD1. The CDR3 loop spans 14 amino acids. The V segment lost 7 bases and the J segment 16 bases; nucleotides outside the gene matches: 20. The germline V gene has CDR1 SQVTM and CDR2 ANQGSEA. The CDR3: CSGLPGQGVDDHFF. The DNA for the CDR3 is TGCAGCGGATTGCCGGGACAGGGCGTGGATGACCATTTCTTC.

Regarding this clonotype: A much larger clone is a single base away; this may be a read error. V usage is TRBV7-9 and J usage is TRBJ2-5; D is undetermined. CDR1 is SEHNR, CDR2 FQNEAQ, per germline (reference sequence). V shed 8 bases and J shed 5 bases, with 12 bases lying between them. The CDR3 runs 12 residues. The DNA of the CDR3 is TGTGCCAGCTGCACTAACGGGGAGACCCAGTACTTC. Protein product: CASCTNGETQYF.

The genes are TRBV11-2 and TRBJ2-3; D is tentatively TRBD1 or TRBD2 (5 bases each). The ends were cut back, 3 bases at V and 8 bases at J, with 15 bases in the middle. The CDR3 is 14 amino acids. Germline loops: CDR1 SGHAT, CDR2 FQNNGV. CDR3 amino acids: CASSFRDGSGTQYF. The CDR3 DNA reads as TGTGCCAGCAGCTTTCGGGACGGCTCAGGTACGCAGTATTTT. Full variable domain (rest looked up from reference TRBV11-2 and TRBJ2-3): EAGVAQSPRYKIIEKRQSVAFWCNPISGHATLYWYQQILGQGPKLLIQFQNNGVVDDSQLPKDRFSAERLKGVDSTLKIQPAKLEDSAVYLCASSFRDGSGTQYFGPGTRLTVL.

This clonotype was picked up many times. The CDR3 here is CASSYGGYEQYF. For the CDR3, the DNA is TGTGCCAGCAGCTACGGGGGCTACGAGCAGTACTTC. The chain has TRBV7-2 and TRBJ2-7, with a weak D call TRBD2 (6 bases). V lost 4 bases to trimming and J lost 3 bases, with 7 bases between them. The germline V gene encodes CDR1 SGHTA and CDR2 FQGNSA. The CDR3 consists of 12 residues.

A word on this clonotype: The germline gene is not matched at one end of the junction; a read error may be the cause. The rearrangement links TRBV4-1 to TRBJ2-7; D is possibly TRBD2 (6 bases). This CDR3 has 16 residues. Germline V gene lookup returns CDR1 MGHRA and CDR2 YSYEKL. CDR3 nucleotide sequence: TGCACCAGCAGCCAAGATTTTAGCGGAAACTCCTGCGAGCAGTACTTC. This codes for CTSSQDFSGNSCEQYF.

The chain recombines TRBV12-5 with TRBJ1-1; 9 nucleotides align to TRBD1. Germline V gives CDR1 LGHNT, CDR2 FRNRAP. The CDR3 runs to 12 residues. The junction had 7 bases not matched to a gene; V was cut back by 8 bases and J by 9 bases. CDR3 DNA sequence: TGTGCTAGTCGTCTGGGACAGGGTAAAGCTTTCTTT. Translation: CASRLGQGKAFF.

About this clonotype: Germline and junction disagree at one end, which may indicate a read error. V gene TRBV19 combines with J gene TRBJ2-1, with a possible D match to TRBD2 (6 bases). This CDR3 region has 13 residues. The germline V gene encodes CDR1 LNHDA and CDR2 SQIVND (reference sequence). The CDR3 spells CVSSSGLYNEQFF. CDR3 coding DNA: TGTGTCAGTAGTAGCGGACTCTACAATGAGCAGTTCTTC.

Comment on this clonotype: The junction departs from the called germline gene at one end, perhaps through a read error. The chain links TRBV10-3 to TRBJ1-2; 7 positions agree with TRBD1. Germline V CDR1 and CDR2: ENHRY, SYGVKD. The CDR3 runs 14 residues. The CDR3 here is CAIRTGNSDYGYTF. The CDR3 nucleotides read TGTGCCATCAGGACAGGGAACAGTGACTATGGCTATACCTTC.

About this clonotype itself: This clone may be a read error of a much larger clone one base away. The CDR3 end shows no conserved phenylalanine or tryptophan, and so a read error is likely. CDR3 sequence reads: CASSTTDDTEAFY. The CDR3 nucleotides are TGTGCCAGCAGTACGACAGATGACACTGAAGCTTTCTAT. V is TRBV28 and J is TRBJ1-1; TRBD1 is a possible D gene (5 bases). V gave up 5 bases and J gave up 3 bases, with 10 bases separating them. CDR1 is MDHEN, CDR2 SYDVKM, per germline. This CDR3 has 13 residues.

This clonotype was recorded only once. V and J are TRBV29-1 and TRBJ2-7; D tentatively fits TRBD1 or TRBD2 (6 bases each). The V gene lost 6 bases and the J gene lost 3 bases, with 15 bases spanning the gap. The CDR3 sequence is 13 residues long. Germline assignment: CDR1 SQVTM and CDR2 ANQGSEA. CDR3 protein: CSVLTGASYEQYF. CDR3 nucleotide sequence: TGCAGCGTCCTGACGGGGGCCAGCTACGAGCAGTACTTC.

About this clonotype itself: A much larger clone is a single base away; this may be a read error. The chain combines TRBV6-1 with TRBJ2-3, with 11 nucleotides matching TRBD2. This CDR3 comprises 18 residues. In germline, CDR1 is MNHNS, CDR2 SASEGT. CDR3 in DNA: TGTACCAGCAGTGAAGCTACTAGCGGGAGTCTTGCCGCAGATACGCAGTATTTT. Translating gives CTSSEATSGSLAADTQYF.

This clonotype was detected only a few times. The chain joins TRBV2 to TRBJ2-5; a weak D match, TRBD2 (5 bases). The CDR3 length is 12 residues. Trimming removed 4 bases from V and 5 bases from J, with 8 bases in between. Germline V gene sequence: CDR1 SNHLY, CDR2 FYNNEI. CDR3 sequence: CASSGTPETQYF. The CDR3 nucleotides read TGTGCCAGCAGTGGGACTCCGGAGACCCAGTACTTC.

As concerns this clonotype: Sequence at one end of the junction differs from germline and may be a read error. The V and J genes are TRBV5-8 and TRBJ1-1, with TRBD1 matching 12 bases. The CDR3 totals 18 residues. Germline V gives CDR1 SGHTS, CDR2 YDEGEE. CDR3 amino acids: CTSSLEGTGGPMITEAFF. As DNA, the CDR3 is TGTACCAGCAGCTTGGAGGGGACAGGGGGCCCCATGATCACTGAAGCTTTCTTT.

Relative to its sample, this clonotype is medium-sized (0.01 to 0.1%). This chain joins TRBV10-3 and TRBJ2-5; D is undetermined. V lost 2 bases and J lost 5, with 6 bases in between. The germline gives CDR1 ENHRY, CDR2 SYGVKD. The CDR3 runs to 12 residues. The CDR3 DNA is TGTGCCATCAGTGAGCGGGTGGAGACCCAGTACTTC. This codes for CAISERVETQYF.

This rearrangement joins TRBV6-6 to TRBJ2-2; 8 positions match TRBD2. This CDR3 spans 11 amino acids. Per germline, CDR1 MNHNY and CDR2 SVGAGI (reference sequence). V was pared by 8 bases and J by 16 bases, with 9 bases of the junction left unmatched. The CDR3 region has the DNA TGTGCCAGCCCGGGCGGCGGGGGGCAGTTTTTT. Protein sequence: CASPGGGGQFF.

Notes on this clonotype: This clone may be a read error of a much larger clone one base away. The V gene is TRBV28, the J gene TRBJ1-6, with 7 bases lining up with TRBD1. Germline V gene sequence: CDR1 MDHEN, CDR2 SYDVKM. This CDR3 spans 15 amino acids. V lost 10 bases, J lost 13 bases, and 19 bases stayed unmatched. Here the CDR3 DNA reads TGTGCCAACAGAAAACAGGGGTCGCTTGGACGGCCCCTCCACTTT. Its translation: CANRKQGSLGRPLHF.

This clonotype was counted many times. V and J are TRBV2 and TRBJ2-3; D remains ambiguous. The CDR3 extends over 11 amino acids. V lost 7 bases and J lost 2, with 4 bases in between. Germline V lookup: CDR1 SNHLY, CDR2 FYNNEI. The CDR3 spells CASTLTDTQYF. The CDR3 nucleotides are TGTGCCAGCACTCTCACAGATACGCAGTATTTT. Drawing the rest from reference TRBV2 and TRBJ2-3, the complete variable domain is EPEVTQTPSHQVTQMGQEVILRCVPISNHLYFYWYRQILGQKVEFLVSFYNNEISEKSEIFDDQFSVERPDGSNFTLKIRSTKLEDSAMYFCASTLTDTQYFGPGTRLTVL.

The V gene is TRBV13, the J gene TRBJ2-5; D remains ambiguous. V gave up 4 bases and J gave up 8 bases, with 14 bases separating them. CDR1 and CDR2 from the germline V gene are PRHDT and FYEKMQ (reference sequence). The CDR3 is 13 residues long. CDR3 coding DNA: TGTGCCAGCAGCTCCGGGCTCTGGGATACCCAGTACTTC. This translates into CASSSGLWDTQYF.

This clonotype was seen repeatedly, ten times or more. The rearrangement uses TRBV4-1 and TRBJ2-3; D unclear. Germline lookup yields CDR1 MGHRA and CDR2 YSYEKL. Trimming took off 0 bases at V and 5 bases at J, with 6 bases between the two ends. The CDR3 extends over 13 amino acids. The CDR3 DNA is TGCGCCAGCAGCCAAGAATACGGAGATACGCAGTATTTT. It is translated as CASSQEYGDTQYF.

This chain uses TRBV4-1 with TRBJ1-1; weak D call: TRBD1 (6 bases). Looked up from germline, CDR1 is MGHRA and CDR2 is YSYEKL. V lost 2 bases and J lost 4, with 17 bases in between. This CDR3 has 16 amino acids. CDR3 sequence (DNA): TGCGCCAGCAGCCAACGGGGGGGCAGTAAGAGCACTGAAGCTTTCTTT. It encodes CASSQRGGSKSTEAFF.

The chain carries TRBV28 and TRBJ2-3; 11 positions agree with TRBD2. This CDR3 has 16 amino acids. CDR1 is MDHEN and CDR2 is SYDVKM in the germline V gene. V shed 6 bases, J shed 5 bases, and the junction held 10 bases outside the gene matches. The CDR3: CASSRELAGEVDTQYF. As DNA, the CDR3 is TGTGCCAGCAGCCGTGAACTAGCGGGAGAGGTAGATACGCAGTATTTT.

This clonotype was recorded once. This sequence may be a read error, since a much larger clone differs from it by one base. The chain recombines TRBV2 with TRBJ2-5, with TRBD2 matching over 8 bases. Germline trimming cut 7 bases from V and 5 bases from J; bases unmatched to any gene: 12. The CDR3 loop spans 15 amino acids. Germline loops: CDR1 SNHLY, CDR2 FYNNEI. The CDR3 loop reads CASKNRSGGRETQYF. CDR3 sequence (DNA): TGTGCCAGCAAGAACAGATCGGGAGGGAGGGAGACCCAGTACTTC.

The rearrangement links TRBV4-1 to TRBJ1-1; D uncertain. Germline CDR1 is MGHRA and CDR2 is YSYEKL. V was cut by 2 bases and J by 2 bases, with 18 bases left in between. The CDR3 covers 17 residues. The CDR3 loop is CASSQNPSRASNTEAFF. The CDR3, as DNA: TGCGCCAGCAGCCAAAACCCCTCGAGGGCCTCCAACACTGAAGCTTTCTTT.

V usage is TRBV10-3 and J usage is TRBJ2-1; D gene ambiguous. The ends were cut back, 7 bases at V and 5 bases at J, with 24 bases in the middle. The CDR3 extends over 17 amino acids. Per the germline V gene, CDR1 is ENHRY and CDR2 is SYGVKD. CDR3 in DNA: TGTGCCATCACTGGGGTTAGCAGGAGAGGAAGAGACAATGAGCAGTTCTTC. Residues: CAITGVSRRGRDNEQFF.

Points on this clonotype: This likely comes from a read error, as the CDR3 has no conserved phenylalanine or tryptophan at its end. The V and J genes are TRBV6-5 and TRBJ2-1; 11 positions agree with TRBD2. The CDR3 totals 16 residues. V was pared by 3 bases and J by 9 bases, with 10 bases of the junction left unmatched. CDR1 and CDR2 from the germline V gene are MNHEY and SVGAGI. CDR3 nucleotide sequence: TGTGCCAGCAGTTATAATCCGCTAGCGGGAGGCATTGAGCAGTTCCTC. Amino acid sequence: CASSYNPLAGGIEQFL.

The CDR3 spells CSVERRGKGYNEQFF. The CDR3 region has the DNA TGCAGCGTTGAGCGCCGGGGCAAGGGATACAATGAGCAGTTCTTC. The V call is TRBV29-1, the J call TRBJ2-1; D tentatively fits TRBD1 or TRBD2 (5 bases each). Germline values: CDR1 SQVTM, CDR2 ANQGSEA. The CDR3 loop spans 15 amino acids. V lost 3 bases and J lost 4, with 16 bases in between.

With respect to this clonotype: One junction end disagrees with the germline gene, perhaps due to a read error. V and J are TRBV12-3 or TRBV12-4 and TRBJ1-1; D perhaps matches TRBD1 (6 bases). This CDR3 has 13 amino acids. CDR3 in amino acids: CASSGGRNTEASF. The CDR3, as DNA: TGTGCCAGCTCCGGGGGGCGGAACACTGAAGCTTCCTTT.

Comments on this clonotype: The germline gene is not matched at one end of the junction; a read error may be the cause. The V call is TRBV28, the J call TRBJ2-7; D gene ambiguous. Germline V gene lookup returns CDR1 MDHEN and CDR2 SYDVKM. The length of the CDR3 is 12 residues. The CDR3 nucleotides read TGTGTCAGCAGCCTGACGGATAAGAAGGAGTACTTC. It specifies CVSSLTDKKEYF.

Ten or more counts support this clonotype. The chain carries TRBV12-3 or TRBV12-4 and TRBJ2-1, with D unresolved. V lost 2 bases, J lost 7 bases, and 12 bases lay in between. The CDR3 contains 14 residues. CDR3 protein: CASSLRLPANEQFF. The CDR3, as DNA: TGTGCCAGCAGTTTAAGGCTACCCGCAAATGAGCAGTTCTTC.

This clonotype was recorded many times. The chain recombines TRBV6-1 with TRBJ1-1; 7 positions match TRBD1. The CDR3 totals 14 residues. Trimming removed 4 bases from V and 1 base from J; junction bases left unmatched: 3. CDR1 and CDR2 (germline): MNHNS, SASEGT. The CDR3 DNA reads TGTGCCAGCAGTGTGGACAGGTGGAACACTGAAGCTTTCTTT. The encoded protein is CASSVDRWNTEAFF.